This T cell receptor (beta chain) stems from a study of cytomegalovirus exposure and HLA in healthy donors. Whole-study findings and limits: The study flagged 150 to 200 TCR beta chains as cytomegalovirus-associated.

CDR3 length: 15 amino acids. V shed 8 bases and J shed 7 bases, with 20 bases lying between them. Germline-derived CDR1 and CDR2 are MNHEY and SVGAGI. About this clone: Its antigen is not known.

This PCR relied on a set of 60 Vbeta primers and 13 Jbeta primers. Generated by immunoSEQ multiplex PCR, the TCRdb table keeps only in-frame clones and is missing some. The repertoire consists of around 120,000 clones, with around 80% occurring once and the leading ten covering 8.5% to 10%. This chain connects TRBV6-5 to TRBJ1-4; maybe TRBD1 (5 bases). The TCR originated in a female donor in good health and CMV-seropositive. Input material: PBMCs. CDR3 in amino acids: CASYQGGGSGEKLFF. CDR3 nucleotides: TGTGCCAGCTACCAAGGCGGGGGATCCGGTGAAAAACTGTTTTTT.